Listed here are 18 T cell receptor beta chains from one sample, sequenced in a study of shared clonotypes between healthy human individuals. Generated by immunoSEQ multiplex PCR, the TCRdb table keeps only in-frame clones and is missing some. The repertoire has hundreds of thousands of clones, approximately 97% of them found once; the top ten carry 0.057%. The sample consisted of naive CD4+ T cells sorted from blood. Subset defined: CD45RA+ positively selected. The origin of the receptors is a woman aged 30 to 39 in good health.

This rearrangement joins TRBV15 to TRBJ1-1; 10 positions match TRBD1. CDR1 is LNHNV and CDR2 is YYDKDF in the germline V gene (reference sequence). Trimming cost V 8 bases and J 0 bases; bases outside gene matches: 0. This CDR3 has 13 amino acids. As DNA, the CDR3 is TGTGCCACCGGACAGGGGGTGAACACTGAAGCTTTCTTT. This codes for CATGQGVNTEAFF.

The chain joins TRBV2 to TRBJ2-7; the D gene is possibly TRBD1 (6 bases). Germline V CDR1 and CDR2: SNHLY, FYNNEI. The CDR3 has 15 amino acids. V was shortened by 8 bases and J by 2 bases, with 19 bases between the two germline ends. CDR3 in amino acids: CASAEQGAEPYEQYF. For the CDR3, the DNA is TGTGCCAGCGCAGAACAGGGAGCGGAACCCTACGAGCAGTACTTC.

For this clone: This specimen includes other DNA sequences encoding the same CDR3. The chain joins TRBV5-1 to TRBJ2-7, with D perhaps being TRBD1 or TRBD2 (5 bases each). Trimming took 0 bases from V and 4 from J, leaving 14 bases between them. The CDR3 is 15 amino acids. Per germline, CDR1 SGHRS and CDR2 YFSETQ. This CDR3 is CASSLAAGSVYEQYF. The CDR3 DNA is TGCGCCAGCAGCTTGGCTGCAGGGAGTGTTTACGAGCAGTACTTC.

V gene TRBV14 combines with J gene TRBJ2-7, with D perhaps given as TRBD1 or TRBD2 (6 bases each). V was clipped by 0 bases and J by 4 bases, with 19 bases between them. CDR1 and CDR2 (germline): SGHDN, FVKESK. The CDR3 contains 17 residues. In DNA, the CDR3 is TGTGCCAGCAGCCAAGATAGCGGATGGGACACCAAGTACGAGCAGTACTTC. It yields the protein CASSQDSGWDTKYEQYF.

The table lists this clone with a few counts. The V and J genes are TRBV28 and TRBJ1-2, with 12 positions matching TRBD1. CDR1 MDHEN and CDR2 SYDVKM come from the germline V gene. V dropped 7 bases and J dropped 3; count of bases not matched to a gene: 3. There are 14 residues in the CDR3. Here the CDR3 reads CASTGQGAYYGYTF. In nucleotides, the CDR3 is TGTGCCAGCACGGGACAGGGGGCGTACTATGGCTACACCTTC.

This rearrangement joins TRBV7-9 to TRBJ2-3; the match to TRBD2 covers 7 bases. From germline, CDR1 is SEHNR and CDR2 FQNEAQ (reference sequence). Trimming removed 7 bases from V and 2 bases from J; junction bases left unmatched: 6. The CDR3 has 14 amino acids. Here the CDR3 DNA reads TGTGCCAGCACCCTCCTAGCGGACACAGATACGCAGTATTTT. Translated: CASTLLADTDTQYF.

The rearrangement links TRBV4-1 to TRBJ1-4; D is possibly TRBD1 (5 bases). The CDR3 has 16 amino acids. In germline, CDR1 is MGHRA, CDR2 YSYEKL. V gave up 4 bases and J gave up 7 bases, with 19 bases separating them. The CDR3 region is CASSPFTGPTSEKLFF. The CDR3 region has the DNA TGCGCCAGCAGCCCATTCACGGGACCTACCAGTGAAAAACTGTTTTTT.

This chain connects TRBV5-1 to TRBJ2-7, with D possibly TRBD1 on 6 matching bases. Germline CDR1 and CDR2: SGHRS and YFSETQ. The V and J ends lost 4 bases and 2 bases respectively, with 16 bases between them. The CDR3 loop spans 15 amino acids. As DNA, the CDR3 is TGCGCCAGCAGCCCTACCGCAGGGGTCGCCTACGAGCAGTACTTC. This encodes CASSPTAGVAYEQYF. The full variable domain, completed using reference TRBV5-1 and TRBJ2-7, is KAGVTQTPRYLIKTRGQQVTLSCSPISGHRSVSWYQQTPGQGLQFLFEYFSETQRNKGNFPGRFSGRQFSNSRSEMNVSTLELGDSALYLCASSPTAGVAYEQYFGPGTRLTVT.

The rearrangement joins TRBV5-1 to TRBJ2-7; 10 bases map to TRBD1. V lost 1 base and J lost 5; bases outside the gene matches: 6. Germline CDR1 and CDR2: SGHRS and YFSETQ. The CDR3 spans 15 residues. This CDR3 reads CASSLRGQGSDEQYF. The CDR3 DNA is TGCGCCAGCAGCTTGAGGGGACAGGGGTCCGACGAGCAGTACTTC.

A word on this clone: Other DNA sequences from this sample encode an identical CDR3 as well. The V and J genes are TRBV10-3 and TRBJ1-1; tentatively, D is TRBD1 (6 bases). V was shortened by 10 bases and J by 0 bases, with 15 bases between the two germline ends. CDR1 and CDR2 from the germline V gene are ENHRY and SYGVKD. The CDR3 consists of 14 residues. The CDR3 sequence is CASRVTGLNTEAFF. The CDR3 bases are TGTGCCAGCCGGGTGACAGGACTGAACACTGAAGCTTTCTTT.

The rearrangement links TRBV5-1 to TRBJ1-1, with D perhaps matching TRBD1 (6 bases). The V end was cut by 0 bases, the J end by 4 bases, with 22 bases between. Germline assignment: CDR1 SGHRS and CDR2 YFSETQ. The CDR3 runs to 18 residues. The CDR3 sequence: CASSLVGTLPLQSTEAFF. The CDR3 DNA follows: TGCGCCAGCAGCTTGGTTGGGACACTCCCCCTACAAAGCACTGAAGCTTTCTTT. The full variable domain, completed using reference TRBV5-1 and TRBJ1-1, is KAGVTQTPRYLIKTRGQQVTLSCSPISGHRSVSWYQQTPGQGLQFLFEYFSETQRNKGNFPGRFSGRQFSNSRSEMNVSTLELGDSALYLCASSLVGTLPLQSTEAFFGQGTRLTVV.

The chain employs TRBV2 and TRBJ2-1; 7 bases align to TRBD1. This CDR3 is 13 amino acids long. The J segment lost 1 base and the V segment lost 6 bases, leaving 0 bases of the junction unmatched. Germline loops: CDR1 SNHLY, CDR2 FYNNEI. The CDR3 DNA follows: TGTGCCAGCAGGACAGGGTCCTACAATGAGCAGTTCTTC. It translates to CASRTGSYNEQFF.

The gene calls are TRBV28 and TRBJ2-7, with 7 bases matching TRBD1. Germline CDR1 reads MDHEN; CDR2 reads SYDVKM. There are 14 residues in the CDR3. Germline trimming cut 5 bases from V and 2 bases from J; bases unmatched to any gene: 6. This CDR3 is CASSNRGRTYEQYF. Written as DNA, the CDR3 is TGTGCCAGCAGTAACAGGGGCCGAACCTACGAGCAGTACTTC. Supplemented by reference TRBV28 and TRBJ2-7, the full variable domain reads DVKVTQSSRYLVKRTGEKVFLECVQDMDHENMFWYRQDPGLGLRLIYFSYDVKMKEKGDIPEGYSVSREKKERFSLILESASTNQTSMYLCASSNRGRTYEQYFGPGTRLTVT.

The CDR3 is CASSTPGTDTGELFF. DNA for the CDR3: TGTGCCAGTAGTACCCCGGGCACAGACACCGGGGAGCTGTTTTTT. The V call is TRBV19, the J call TRBJ2-2; D is ambiguous. Germline lookup yields CDR1 LNHDA and CDR2 SQIVND (reference sequence). The CDR3 contains 15 residues. V shed 4 bases and J shed 3 bases, with 12 bases lying between them. Combining the CDR3 with reference TRBV19 and TRBJ2-2 gives the whole variable domain DGGITQSPKYLFRKEGQNVTLSCEQNLNHDAMYWYRQDPGQGLRLIYYSQIVNDFQKGDIAEGYSVSREKKESFPLTVTSAQKNPTAFYLCASSTPGTDTGELFFGEGSRLTVL.

This clone has only one observation. The chain employs TRBV19 and TRBJ2-1; 9 nucleotides line up with TRBD2. The germline CDR1 and CDR2 sequences are LNHDA and SQIVND (reference sequence). Trimming removed 7 bases from V and 0 bases from J; junction bases left unmatched: 10. The CDR3 runs 17 residues. The CDR3 sequence is CASTQSGTSNSYNEQFF. In nucleotides, the CDR3 is TGTGCCAGTACCCAAAGCGGGACTAGCAACTCCTACAATGAGCAGTTCTTC.

The chain combines TRBV2 with TRBJ2-5; weak D call: TRBD1 (5 bases). V was shortened by 6 bases and J by 2 bases, with 13 bases between the two germline ends. CDR1 and CDR2 from the germline V gene are SNHLY and FYNNEI. The length of the CDR3 is 14 residues. Here the CDR3 reads CASRNRLLQETQYF. CDR3 in DNA: TGTGCCAGCAGGAACAGGCTCCTTCAAGAGACCCAGTACTTC.

The rearrangement links TRBV13 to TRBJ2-5; TRBD1 might be the D (6 bases). This CDR3 spans 15 amino acids. V was clipped by 4 bases and J by 1 base, with 13 bases between them. Germline values: CDR1 PRHDT, CDR2 FYEKMQ (reference sequence). The CDR3 reads CASSSSGAIQETQYF. As DNA, the CDR3 is TGTGCCAGCAGCTCCTCAGGGGCCATCCAAGAGACCCAGTACTTC.

The gene calls are TRBV27 and TRBJ2-1; TRBD2 aligns across 7 bases. The junction had 12 bases not matched to a gene; V was cut back by 6 bases and J by 16 bases. Germline CDR1 and CDR2: MNHEY and SMNVEV (reference sequence). The CDR3 totals 12 residues. For the CDR3, the DNA is TGTGCCAGCAGAAGTTCCGGACTAGAGGCTTTCTTC. It codes for CASRSSGLEAFF.